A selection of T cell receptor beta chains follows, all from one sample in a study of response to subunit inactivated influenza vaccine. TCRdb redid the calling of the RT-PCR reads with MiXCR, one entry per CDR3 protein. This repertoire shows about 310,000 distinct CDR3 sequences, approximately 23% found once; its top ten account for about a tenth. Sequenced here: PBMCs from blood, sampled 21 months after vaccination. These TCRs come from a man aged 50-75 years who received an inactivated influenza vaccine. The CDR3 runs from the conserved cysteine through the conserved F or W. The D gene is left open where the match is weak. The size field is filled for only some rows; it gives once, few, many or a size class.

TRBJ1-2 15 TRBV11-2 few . CASSLGGMELNGYTF TGTGCCAGCAGCTTGGGGGGGATGGAGTTAAATGGCTACACCTTC
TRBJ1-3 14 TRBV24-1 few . CATSPGFSGNTIYF TGTGCCACCAGCCCGGGATTTTCTGGAAACACCATATATTTT
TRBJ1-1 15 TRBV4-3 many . CASSRGDIVITEAFF TGCGCCAGCAGCCGAGGGGACATAGTTATCACTGAAGCTTTCTTT
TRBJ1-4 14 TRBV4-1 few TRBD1 CASSRTGLNEKLFF TGCGCCAGCAGTCGGACAGGCCTTAATGAAAAACTGTTTTTT
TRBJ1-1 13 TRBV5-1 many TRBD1 CASSLGQGAEAFF TGCGCCAGCAGCTTGGGACAGGGCGCTGAAGCTTTCTTT
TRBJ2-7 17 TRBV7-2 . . CASSLVGGAEPIGEQYF TGTGCCAGCAGCTTAGTAGGAGGGGCCGAACCGATAGGCGAGCAGTACTTC
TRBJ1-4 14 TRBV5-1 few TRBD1 CASSLMTGVDKLFF TGCGCCAGCAGCTTGATGACAGGGGTAGACAAACTGTTTTTT
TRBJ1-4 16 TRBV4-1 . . CASSLVGTGLWEKLFF TGCGCCAGCAGCCTCGTTGGGACTGGCCTTTGGGAAAAACTGTTTTTT
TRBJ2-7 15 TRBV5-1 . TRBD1 CASSLTGTVAYEQYF TGCGCCAGCAGTCTGACAGGGACGGTGGCCTACGAGCAGTACTTC
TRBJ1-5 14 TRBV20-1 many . CSASRGEINQPQHF TGCAGTGCTAGCCGGGGGGAAATCAATCAGCCCCAGCATTTT
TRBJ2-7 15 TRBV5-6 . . CASSSVHLDGYEQYF TGTGCCAGCAGCTCCGTACATTTGGACGGCTACGAGCAGTACTTC
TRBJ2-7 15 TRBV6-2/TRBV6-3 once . CASSSFVLPHQEQYF TGTGCCAGCAGTTCCTTCGTCCTCCCCCATCAGGAGCAGTACTTC
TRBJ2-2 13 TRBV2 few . CASGPFNTGELFF TGTGCCAGCGGGCCCTTCAACACCGGGGAGCTGTTTTTT
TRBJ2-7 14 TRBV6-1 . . CASSQSGRGYEQYF TGTGCCAGCAGCCAGAGCGGCAGGGGCTACGAGCAGTACTTC
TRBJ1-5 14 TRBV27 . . CASSTRGGGMPQHF TGTGCCAGCAGCACAAGGGGCGGGGGGATGCCCCAGCATTTT
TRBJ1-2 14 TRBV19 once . CASSETGRHYGYTF TGTGCCAGTAGCGAGACAGGCCGACACTATGGCTACACCTTC
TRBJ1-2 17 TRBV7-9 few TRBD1 CASSLERSTGGRYGYTF TGTGCCAGCAGCTTAGAGCGGTCTACAGGGGGCCGGTATGGCTACACCTTC